This T cell receptor (beta chain) is from a study of immune heterogeneity within non-small cell lung tumors. This clonotype is termed medium-sized. Amplifying TCR beta CDR3 involved multiplex PCR carried out with 32 V and 13 J primers. MiXCR was run by TCRdb on the multiplex PCR reads, yielding one entry per CDR3 protein. The table records about 13,000 distinct CDR3 sequences, under 30% of them present only once. Bulk tumor genomic DNA served as template, at approximately 580 ng per sample. Surgeons took several biopsies per primary tumor, spaced far apart, during surgery. With untreated, newly diagnosed non-small cell lung cancer, the patients went on to undergo curative surgery. Germline V gene lookup returns CDR1 MRHNA and CDR2 SNTAGT. The CDR3 spans 17 residues. The V end lost 2 bases, the J end lost 4 bases, and 18 bases lay between the germline ends.

The specimen was lung tumor tissue. The receptor's source is a man between 45 and 60 years old with non-small cell lung cancer. This chain uses TRBV6-4 with TRBJ1-3, with D maybe TRBD1 (5 bases). The CDR3 protein is CASSDTGGDRGGNTIYF. The DNA of the CDR3 is TGTGCCAGCAGTGACACGGGAGGGGACCGAGGGGGAAACACCATATATTTT.